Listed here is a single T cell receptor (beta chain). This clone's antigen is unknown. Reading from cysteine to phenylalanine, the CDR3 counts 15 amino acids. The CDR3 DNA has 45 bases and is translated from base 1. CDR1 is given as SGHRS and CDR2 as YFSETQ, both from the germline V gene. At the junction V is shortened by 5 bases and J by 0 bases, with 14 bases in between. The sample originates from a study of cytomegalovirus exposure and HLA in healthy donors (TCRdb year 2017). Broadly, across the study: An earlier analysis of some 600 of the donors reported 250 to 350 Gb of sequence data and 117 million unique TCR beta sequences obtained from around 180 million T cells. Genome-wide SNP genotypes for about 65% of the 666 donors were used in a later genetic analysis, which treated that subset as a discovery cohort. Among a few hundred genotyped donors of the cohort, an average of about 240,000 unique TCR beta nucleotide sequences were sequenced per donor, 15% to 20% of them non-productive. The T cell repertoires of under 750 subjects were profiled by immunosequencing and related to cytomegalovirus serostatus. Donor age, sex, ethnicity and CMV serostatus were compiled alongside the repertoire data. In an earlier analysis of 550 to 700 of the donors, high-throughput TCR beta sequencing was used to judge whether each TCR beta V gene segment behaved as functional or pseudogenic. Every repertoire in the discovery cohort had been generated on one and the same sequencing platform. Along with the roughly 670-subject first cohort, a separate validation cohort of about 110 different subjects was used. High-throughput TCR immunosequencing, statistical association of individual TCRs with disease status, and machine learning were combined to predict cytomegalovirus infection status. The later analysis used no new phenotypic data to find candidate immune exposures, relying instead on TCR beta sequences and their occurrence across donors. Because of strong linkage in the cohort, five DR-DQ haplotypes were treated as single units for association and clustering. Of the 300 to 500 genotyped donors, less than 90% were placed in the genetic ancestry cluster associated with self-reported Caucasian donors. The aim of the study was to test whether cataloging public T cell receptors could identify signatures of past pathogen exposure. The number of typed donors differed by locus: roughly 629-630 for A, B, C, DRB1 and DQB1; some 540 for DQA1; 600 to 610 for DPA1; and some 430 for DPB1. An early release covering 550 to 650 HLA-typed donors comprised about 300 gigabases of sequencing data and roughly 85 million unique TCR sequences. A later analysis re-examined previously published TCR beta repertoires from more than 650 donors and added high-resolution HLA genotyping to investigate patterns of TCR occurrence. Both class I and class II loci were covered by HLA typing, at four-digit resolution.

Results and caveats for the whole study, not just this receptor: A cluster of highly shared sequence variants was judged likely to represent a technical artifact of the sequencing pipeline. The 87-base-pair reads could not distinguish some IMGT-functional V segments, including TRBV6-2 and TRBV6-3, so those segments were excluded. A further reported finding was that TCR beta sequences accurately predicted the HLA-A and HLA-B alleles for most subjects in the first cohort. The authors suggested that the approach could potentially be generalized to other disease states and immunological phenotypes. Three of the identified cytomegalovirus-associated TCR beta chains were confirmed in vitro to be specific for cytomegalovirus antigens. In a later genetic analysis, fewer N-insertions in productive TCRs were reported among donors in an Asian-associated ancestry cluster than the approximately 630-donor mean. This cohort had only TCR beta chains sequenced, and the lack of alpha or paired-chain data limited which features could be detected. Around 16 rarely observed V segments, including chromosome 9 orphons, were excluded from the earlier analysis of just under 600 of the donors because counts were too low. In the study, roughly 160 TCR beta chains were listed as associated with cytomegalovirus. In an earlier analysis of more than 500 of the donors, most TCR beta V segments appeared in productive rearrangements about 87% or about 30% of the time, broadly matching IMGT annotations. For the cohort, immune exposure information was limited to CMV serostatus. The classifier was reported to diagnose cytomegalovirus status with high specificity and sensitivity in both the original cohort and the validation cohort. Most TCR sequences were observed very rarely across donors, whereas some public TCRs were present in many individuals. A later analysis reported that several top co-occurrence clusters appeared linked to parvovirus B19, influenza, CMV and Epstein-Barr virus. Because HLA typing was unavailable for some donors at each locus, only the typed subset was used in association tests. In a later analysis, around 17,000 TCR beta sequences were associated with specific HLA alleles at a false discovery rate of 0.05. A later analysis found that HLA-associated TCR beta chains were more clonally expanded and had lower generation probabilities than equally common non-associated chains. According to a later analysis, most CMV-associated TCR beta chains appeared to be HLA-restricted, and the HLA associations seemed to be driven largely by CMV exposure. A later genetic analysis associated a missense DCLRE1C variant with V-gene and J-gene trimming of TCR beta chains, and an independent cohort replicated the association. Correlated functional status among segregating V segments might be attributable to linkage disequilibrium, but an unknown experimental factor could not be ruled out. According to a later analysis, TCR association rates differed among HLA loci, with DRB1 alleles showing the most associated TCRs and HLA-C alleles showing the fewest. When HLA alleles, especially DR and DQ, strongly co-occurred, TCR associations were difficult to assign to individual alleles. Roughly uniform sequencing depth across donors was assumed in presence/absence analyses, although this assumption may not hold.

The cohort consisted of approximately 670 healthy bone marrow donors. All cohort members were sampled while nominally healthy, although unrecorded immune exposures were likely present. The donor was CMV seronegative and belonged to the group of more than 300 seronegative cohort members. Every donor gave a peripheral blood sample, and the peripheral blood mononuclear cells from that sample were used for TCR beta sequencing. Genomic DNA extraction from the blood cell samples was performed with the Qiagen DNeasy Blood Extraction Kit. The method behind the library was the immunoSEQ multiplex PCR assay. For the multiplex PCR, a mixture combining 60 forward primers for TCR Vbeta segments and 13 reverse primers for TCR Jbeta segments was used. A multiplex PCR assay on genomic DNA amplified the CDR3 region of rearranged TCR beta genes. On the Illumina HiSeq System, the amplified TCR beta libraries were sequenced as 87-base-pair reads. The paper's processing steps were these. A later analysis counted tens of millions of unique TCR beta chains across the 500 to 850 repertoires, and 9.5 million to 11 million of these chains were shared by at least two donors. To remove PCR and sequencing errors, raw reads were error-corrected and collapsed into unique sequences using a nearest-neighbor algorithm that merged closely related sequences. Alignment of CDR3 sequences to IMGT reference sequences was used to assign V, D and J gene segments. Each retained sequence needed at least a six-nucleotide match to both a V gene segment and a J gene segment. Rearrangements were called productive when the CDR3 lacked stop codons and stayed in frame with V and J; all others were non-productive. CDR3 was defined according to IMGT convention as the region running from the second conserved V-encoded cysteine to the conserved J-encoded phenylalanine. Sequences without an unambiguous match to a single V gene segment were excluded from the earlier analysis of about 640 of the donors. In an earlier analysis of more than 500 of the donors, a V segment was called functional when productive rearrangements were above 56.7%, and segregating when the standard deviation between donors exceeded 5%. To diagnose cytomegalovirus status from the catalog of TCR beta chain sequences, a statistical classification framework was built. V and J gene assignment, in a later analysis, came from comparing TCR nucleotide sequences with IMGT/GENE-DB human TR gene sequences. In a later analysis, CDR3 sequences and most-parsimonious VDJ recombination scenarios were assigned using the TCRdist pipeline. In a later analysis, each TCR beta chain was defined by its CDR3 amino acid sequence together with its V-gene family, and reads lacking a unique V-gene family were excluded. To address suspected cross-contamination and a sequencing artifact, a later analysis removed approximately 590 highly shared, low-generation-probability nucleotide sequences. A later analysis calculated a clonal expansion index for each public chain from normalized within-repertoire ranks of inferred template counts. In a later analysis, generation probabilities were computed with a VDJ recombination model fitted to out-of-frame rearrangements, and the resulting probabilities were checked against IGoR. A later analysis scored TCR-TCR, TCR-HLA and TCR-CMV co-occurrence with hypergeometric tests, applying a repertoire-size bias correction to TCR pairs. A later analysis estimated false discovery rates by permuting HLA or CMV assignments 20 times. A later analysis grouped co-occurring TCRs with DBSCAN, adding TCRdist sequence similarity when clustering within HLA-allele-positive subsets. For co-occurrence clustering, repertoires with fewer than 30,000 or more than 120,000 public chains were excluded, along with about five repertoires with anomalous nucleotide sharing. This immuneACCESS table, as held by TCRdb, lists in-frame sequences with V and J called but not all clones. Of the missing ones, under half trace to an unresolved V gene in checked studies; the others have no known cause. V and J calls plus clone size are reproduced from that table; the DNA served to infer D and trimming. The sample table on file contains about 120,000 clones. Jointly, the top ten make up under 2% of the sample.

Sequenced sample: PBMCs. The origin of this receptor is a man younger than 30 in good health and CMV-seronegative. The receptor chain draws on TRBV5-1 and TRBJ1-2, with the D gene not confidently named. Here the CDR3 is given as CASRVELHPNYGYTF. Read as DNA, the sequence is TGCGCCAGCAGAGTTGAACTCCACCCTAACTATGGCTACACCTTC.